These T cell receptor beta chains were read from a single sample in a study of cytomegalovirus exposure and HLA in healthy donors. Sequenced by immunoSEQ multiplex PCR; TCRdb stores in-frame clones only, minus some. The data hold approximately 160,000 clones, with 96% observed a single time. Sequences were obtained from PBMCs. Receptors were obtained from a woman under 30 in good health and CMV-seronegative. The CDR3 runs from the conserved cysteine through the conserved F or W. The order of the fields is V gene, clone size, J gene, CDR3 protein. Clone size appears in some rows only: once, few, many, or a class for an expanded clone.

>TRBV6-5|.|TRBJ2-2
CASSRPGGELFF
>TRBV14|.|TRBJ2-7
CASSHTDRPYEQYF
>TRBV2|.|TRBJ1-1
CARGGTGGAGHTEAFF
>TRBV5-1|.|TRBJ1-1
CASSLSRGAEVRLNTEAFF
>TRBV27|.|TRBJ1-2
CASLSSLGANYGYTF
>TRBV19|.|TRBJ2-5
CASRPGTGFFEETQYF
>TRBV5-6|.|TRBJ2-5
CASSREEGGVSETQYF
>TRBV19|.|TRBJ2-2
CASTPGQVTGELFF
>TRBV6-5|.|TRBJ1-1
CASSYSIVAGREAFF
>TRBV2|.|TRBJ2-2
CASRKTGNTGELFF
>TRBV21-1|.|TRBJ1-2
CASSKGGRRYGYTF
>TRBV20-1|.|TRBJ1-2
CSARSDYGYTF
>TRBV27|once|TRBJ1-6
CASTRQGANNNSPLHF
>TRBV5-4|.|TRBJ1-1
CASSPQGNLGTEAFF
>TRBV6-5|.|TRBJ2-1
CASRFEASYNEQFF
>TRBV5-1|.|TRBJ1-2
CASSRDARGYGYTF
>TRBV7-7|.|TRBJ1-1
CASSLAERGNRANTEAFF